This T cell receptor beta chain came from a study of CD8+ T cells in alopecia areata. Study results and caveats: Affected scalp, especially in alopecia totalis/universalis, had a higher clonality than normal scalp did. The study found tofacitinib significantly decreased scalp clonality and expanded CD8+ clones among the top 100.

The CDR3 extends over 12 amino acids. V was pared by 4 bases and J by 2 bases, with 7 bases between. Germline CDR1 SQVTM, CDR2 ANQGSEA. The sample holds a few counts of this clone. As yet, its antigen is unknown. Treatment defined: oral pan-JAK inhibitor, 5-10 mg twice daily. It was from alopecia areata patients that lesional scalp punch biopsies and peripheral blood were collected. RNA was extracted and reverse transcribed into cDNA as the sequencing template. TCRdb keeps only in-frame clones here, not all; method: immunoSEQ multiplex PCR. The sample holds about 200,000 clones, more than 30% seen once.

This specimen consisted of CD4+ T cells sorted from blood, obtained between weeks 30 and 35, from a patient treated with tofacitinib. The chain recombines TRBV29-1 with TRBJ2-3; D is uncertain. This clonotype was sampled from a human donor with alopecia areata. CDR3 sequence (DNA): TGCAGCGTTGCCCAAGACACAGATACGCAGTATTTT. Its protein product is CSVAQDTDTQYF.